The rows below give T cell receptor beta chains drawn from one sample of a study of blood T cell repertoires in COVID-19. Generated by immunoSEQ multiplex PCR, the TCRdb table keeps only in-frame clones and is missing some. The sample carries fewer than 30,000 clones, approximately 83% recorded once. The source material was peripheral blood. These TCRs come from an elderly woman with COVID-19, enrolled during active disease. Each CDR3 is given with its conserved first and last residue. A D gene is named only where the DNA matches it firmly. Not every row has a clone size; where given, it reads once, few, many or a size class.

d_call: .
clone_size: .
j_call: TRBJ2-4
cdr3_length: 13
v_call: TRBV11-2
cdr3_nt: TGTGCCAGCAGCTTATCAGGGATCTTTACTCAGTACTTC
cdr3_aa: CASSLSGIFTQYF

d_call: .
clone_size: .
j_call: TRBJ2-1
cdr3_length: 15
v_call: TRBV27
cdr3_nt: TGTGCCAGCAGTTATCGGGTTGTGAGGGTAAATGAGCAGTTCTTC
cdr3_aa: CASSYRVVRVNEQFF

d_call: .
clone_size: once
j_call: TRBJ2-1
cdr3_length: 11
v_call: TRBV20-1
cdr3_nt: TGCAGTGCTGTAACAGGGTCCGGGCAGTTCTTC
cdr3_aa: CSAVTGSGQFF

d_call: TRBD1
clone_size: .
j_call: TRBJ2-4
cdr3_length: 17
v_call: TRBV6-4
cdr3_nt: TGTGCCAGGACAGTGGGACAGGGGACATTAGCCAAAAACATTCAGTACTTC
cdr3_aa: CARTVGQGTLAKNIQYF

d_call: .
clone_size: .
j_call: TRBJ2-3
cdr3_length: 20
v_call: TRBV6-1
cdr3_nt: TGTGCCAGCAGTGAAAGGGGTTTCGCGCCTAGTACACATAGCACAGATACGCAGTATTTT
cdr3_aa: CASSERGFAPSTHSTDTQYF

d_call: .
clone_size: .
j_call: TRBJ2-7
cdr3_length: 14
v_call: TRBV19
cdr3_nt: TGTGCCAGTAGTATACGGGGGAACTACTACGAGCAGTACTTC
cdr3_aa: CASSIRGNYYEQYF

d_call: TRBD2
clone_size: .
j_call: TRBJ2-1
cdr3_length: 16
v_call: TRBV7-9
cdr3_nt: TGTGCCAGCAGCTTAGGTGCAGCGGGGGGCAGGAATGAGCAGTTCTTC
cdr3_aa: CASSLGAAGGRNEQFF

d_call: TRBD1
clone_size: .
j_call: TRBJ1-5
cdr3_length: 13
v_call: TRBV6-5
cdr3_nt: TGTGCCAGCAGCGCGAGCCCGGGACAGGCCCCACATTTT
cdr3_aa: CASSASPGQAPHF

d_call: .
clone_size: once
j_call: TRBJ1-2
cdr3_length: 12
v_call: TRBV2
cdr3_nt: TGTGCCAGCAACCTGTTTGAGCACGGCTACACCTTC
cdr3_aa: CASNLFEHGYTF

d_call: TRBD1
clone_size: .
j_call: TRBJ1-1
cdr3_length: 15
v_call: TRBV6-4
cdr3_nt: TGTGCCAGCAGTGCGTCCGGGACAGGGGTCACTGAAGCTTTCTTT
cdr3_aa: CASSASGTGVTEAFF

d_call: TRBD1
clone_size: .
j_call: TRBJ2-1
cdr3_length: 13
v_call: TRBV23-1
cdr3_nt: TGCGCCAGGCGAGGACAGGGTTGCGATGAGCAGTTCTTC
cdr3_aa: CARRGQGCDEQFF

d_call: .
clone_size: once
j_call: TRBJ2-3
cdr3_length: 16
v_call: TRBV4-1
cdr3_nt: TGCGCCAGCAGCCAAGGGTTAACCAGTAGCACAGATACGCAGTATTTT
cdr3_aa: CASSQGLTSSTDTQYF

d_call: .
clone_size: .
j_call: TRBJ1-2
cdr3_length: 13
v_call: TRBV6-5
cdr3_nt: TGTGCCAGCAGGGGAGGGGGTGGATATGGCTACACCTTC
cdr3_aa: CASRGGGGYGYTF

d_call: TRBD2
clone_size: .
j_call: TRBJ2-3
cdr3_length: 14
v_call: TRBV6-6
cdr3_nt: TGTGCCAGCAGTTTAGCGGGGGGAACAGATACGCAGTATTTT
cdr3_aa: CASSLAGGTDTQYF

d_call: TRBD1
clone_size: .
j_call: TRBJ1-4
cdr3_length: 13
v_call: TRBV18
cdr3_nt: TGTGCCAGCTCACCCGACAGGGGGGAAAAACTGTTTTTT
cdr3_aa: CASSPDRGEKLFF

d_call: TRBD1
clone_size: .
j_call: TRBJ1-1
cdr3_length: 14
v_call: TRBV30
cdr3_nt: TGTGCGGTTGGAGGGGACAGACTGAACACTGAAGCTTTCTTT
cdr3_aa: CAVGGDRLNTEAFF

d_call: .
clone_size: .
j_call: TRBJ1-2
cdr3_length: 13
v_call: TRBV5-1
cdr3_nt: TGCGCCAGCAGCTTGCACAGGAAGTCTGGCTACACCTTC
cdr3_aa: CASSLHRKSGYTF

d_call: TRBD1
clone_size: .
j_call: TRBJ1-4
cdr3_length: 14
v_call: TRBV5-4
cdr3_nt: TGTGCCAGCAGCTCGGGACAGCCTAATGAAAAACTGTTTTTT
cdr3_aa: CASSSGQPNEKLFF

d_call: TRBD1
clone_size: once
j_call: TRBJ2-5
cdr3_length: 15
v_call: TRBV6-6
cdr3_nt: TGTGCCAGCAGTTACCTTGGACAGGGTAGTCTGACCCAGTACTTC
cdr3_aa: CASSYLGQGSLTQYF

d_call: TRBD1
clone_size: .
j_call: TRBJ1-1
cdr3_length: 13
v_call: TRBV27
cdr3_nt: TGTGCCAGCAGTACGCCGGGACAGGGGCCGGCTTTCTTT
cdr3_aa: CASSTPGQGPAFF

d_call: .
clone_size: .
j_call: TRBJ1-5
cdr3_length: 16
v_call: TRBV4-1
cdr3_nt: TGCGCCAGCACCTGGGTATGGACGGCGGGGGATCAGCCCCAGCATTTT
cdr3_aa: CASTWVWTAGDQPQHF

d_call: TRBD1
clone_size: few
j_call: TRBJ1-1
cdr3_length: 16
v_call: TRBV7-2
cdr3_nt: TGTGCCAGCAGCTTAGCGGTGGGACAGATGAACACTGAAGCTTTCTTT
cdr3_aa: CASSLAVGQMNTEAFF

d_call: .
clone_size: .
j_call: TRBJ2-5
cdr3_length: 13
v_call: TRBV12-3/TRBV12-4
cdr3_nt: TGTGCCAGCAGGCCTGCTCGAGGAGGGGCCCAGTACTTC
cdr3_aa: CASRPARGGAQYF

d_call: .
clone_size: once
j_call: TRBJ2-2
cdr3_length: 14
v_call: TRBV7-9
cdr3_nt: TGTGCCAGCAGCTTTACAGGGTCCGCCGGGGAGCTGTTTTTT
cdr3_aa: CASSFTGSAGELFF

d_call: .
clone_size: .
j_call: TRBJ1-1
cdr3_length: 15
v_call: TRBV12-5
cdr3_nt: TGTGCTAGTGGTTTGGTAAACTTGGGGGGCACTGAAGCTTTCTTT
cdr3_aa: CASGLVNLGGTEAFF

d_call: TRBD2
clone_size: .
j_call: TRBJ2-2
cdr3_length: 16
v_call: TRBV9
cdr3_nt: TGTGCCAGCAGCGTCCGACTAGCGGGGGGGCCCGGGGAGCTGTTTTTT
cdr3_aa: CASSVRLAGGPGELFF

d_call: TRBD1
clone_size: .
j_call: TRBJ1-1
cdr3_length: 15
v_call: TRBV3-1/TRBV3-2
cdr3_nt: TGTGCCAGCAGCAAACAGGGGGCGAGGAACACTGAAGCTTTCTTT
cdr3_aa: CASSKQGARNTEAFF

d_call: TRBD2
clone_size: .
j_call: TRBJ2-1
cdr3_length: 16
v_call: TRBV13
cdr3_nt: TGTGCCAGCAGCCCAAGGGGACTAGCGGCCTACAATGAGCAGTTCTTC
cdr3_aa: CASSPRGLAAYNEQFF

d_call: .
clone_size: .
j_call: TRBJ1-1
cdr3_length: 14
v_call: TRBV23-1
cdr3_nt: TGCGCCAGCAGTCAATTGAAACAGGGCACTGAAGCTTTCTTT
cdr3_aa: CASSQLKQGTEAFF

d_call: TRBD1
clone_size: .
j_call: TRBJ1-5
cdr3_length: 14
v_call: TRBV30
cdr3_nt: TGTGCCTGGAGCCGGGACAGGGGCAATCAGCCCCAGCATTTT
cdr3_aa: CAWSRDRGNQPQHF

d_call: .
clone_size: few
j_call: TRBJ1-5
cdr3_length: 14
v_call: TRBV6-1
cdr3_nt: TGTGCCAGCAGTGAACCCTATAGCAATCAGCCCCAGCATTTT
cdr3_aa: CASSEPYSNQPQHF

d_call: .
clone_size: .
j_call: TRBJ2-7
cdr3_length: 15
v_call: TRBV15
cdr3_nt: TGTGCCACCAGCAGGACAGACCTTAGCTCCTACGAGCAGTACTTC
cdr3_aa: CATSRTDLSSYEQYF

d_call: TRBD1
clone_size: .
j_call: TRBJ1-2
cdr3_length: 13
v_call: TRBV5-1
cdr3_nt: TGCGCCAGCAGCTTGGAGGGGGCCTATGGCTACACCTTC
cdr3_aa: CASSLEGAYGYTF

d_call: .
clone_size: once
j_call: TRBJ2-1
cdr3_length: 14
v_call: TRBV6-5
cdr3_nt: TGTGCCAGCAGGCGCGGACAAACTTACAATGAGCAGTTCTTC
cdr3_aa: CASRRGQTYNEQFF

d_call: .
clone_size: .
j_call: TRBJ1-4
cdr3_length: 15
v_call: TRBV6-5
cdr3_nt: TGTGCCAGCAGTTACACAGGAGCAACTAATGAAAAACTGTTTTTT
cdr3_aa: CASSYTGATNEKLFF

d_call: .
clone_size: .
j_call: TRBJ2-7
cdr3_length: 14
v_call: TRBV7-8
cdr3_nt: TGTGCCAGCAGTAGGGGAACCCCGGCTGGCGAGCAGTACTTC
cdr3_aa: CASSRGTPAGEQYF

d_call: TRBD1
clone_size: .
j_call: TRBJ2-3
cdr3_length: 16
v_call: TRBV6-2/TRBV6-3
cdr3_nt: TGTGCCAGCAGTTATGGAGGGACAGGGTTCCGTGATACGCAGTATTTT
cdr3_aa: CASSYGGTGFRDTQYF

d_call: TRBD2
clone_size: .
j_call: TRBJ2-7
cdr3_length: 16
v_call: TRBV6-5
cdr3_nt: TGTGCCAGCAGTTTCTCAGGACTAGTTTCGGCCTACGAGCAGTACTTC
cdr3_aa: CASSFSGLVSAYEQYF

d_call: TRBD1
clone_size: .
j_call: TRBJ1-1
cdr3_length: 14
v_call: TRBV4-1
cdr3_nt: TGCGCCAGCAGCCGACAGGGGCCGAGCACTGAAGCTTTCTTT
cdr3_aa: CASSRQGPSTEAFF

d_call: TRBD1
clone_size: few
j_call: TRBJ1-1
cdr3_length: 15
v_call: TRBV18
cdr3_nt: TGTGCCAGCTCACCGAAGACAGGGGTGAACACTGAAGCTTTCTTT
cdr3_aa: CASSPKTGVNTEAFF

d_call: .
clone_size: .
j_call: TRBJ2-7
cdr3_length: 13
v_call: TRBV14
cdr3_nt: TGTGCCAGCAGCCAAGACAGGGTGGGCGAGCAGTACTTC
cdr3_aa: CASSQDRVGEQYF

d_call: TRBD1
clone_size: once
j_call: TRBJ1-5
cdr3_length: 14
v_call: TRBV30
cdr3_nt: TGTGCCTGGAGTAGGGACAGGGGTGATCAGCCCCAGCATTTT
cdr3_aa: CAWSRDRGDQPQHF

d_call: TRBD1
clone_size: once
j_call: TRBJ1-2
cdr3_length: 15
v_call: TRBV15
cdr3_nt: TGTGCCACCAGCAGAGCCCCAGGGGGCGGGTATGGCTACACCTTC
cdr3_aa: CATSRAPGGGYGYTF